The 29 T cell receptor beta chains below come from one sample, sequenced in a study of CD8+ T cells in alopecia areata. In each case, RNA was isolated and then reverse transcribed into cDNA as the sequencing template. The assay was immunoSEQ multiplex PCR, and TCRdb's table has in-frame clones only and misses some. The sample yields 95,000 to 100,000 clones, about 61% seen once. Specified treatment: oral pan-JAK inhibitor, 5-10 mg twice daily. The sequencing here drew on CD8+ T cells sorted from blood, taken at week 56, from a patient treated with tofacitinib. These receptors originate from a human donor with alopecia areata.

In its sample, this clone was seen a few times. The chain has TRBV29-1 and TRBJ1-1; D gene uncertain. Trimming cost V 8 bases and J 1 base, with 11 bases left between them. There are 12 residues in the CDR3. Germline V gene sequence: CDR1 SQVTM, CDR2 ANQGSEA. The CDR3 spells CSSTEGNTEAFF. In nucleotides, the CDR3 is TGCAGCTCAACCGAGGGGAACACTGAAGCTTTCTTT. The variable domain in full, completed from reference TRBV29-1 and TRBJ1-1, reads SAVISQKPSRDICQRGTSLTIQCQVDSQVTMMFWYRQQPGQSLTLIATANQGSEATYESGFVIDKFPISRPNLTFSTLTVSNMSPEDSSIYLCSSTEGNTEAFFGQGTRLTVV.

V is TRBV13 and J is TRBJ1-2; 12 nucleotides match TRBD1. V shed 5 bases and J 3 bases; nucleotides not matched to a gene: 10. The CDR3 is 17 residues long. Germline CDR1 and CDR2: PRHDT and FYEKMQ (reference sequence). The CDR3 sequence is CASSNRDRGREDYGYTF. Written as DNA, the CDR3 is TGTGCCAGCAGCAACCGGGACAGGGGGCGCGAAGACTATGGCTACACCTTC.

This chain joins TRBV30 and TRBJ2-7; a possible D gene is TRBD1 (6 bases). Trimming took 1 base from V and 5 from J, leaving 12 bases between them. Germline loops: CDR1 GTSNPN, CDR2 SVGIG (reference sequence). This CDR3 has 13 residues. CDR3 loop: CAWSGAGGDEQYF. The CDR3 DNA sequence: TGTGCCTGGAGTGGGGCTGGGGGCGACGAGCAGTACTTC.

There are a few counts of this clone. The chain is built from TRBV4-1 and TRBJ2-7, with 7 nucleotides matching TRBD2. This CDR3 is 13 amino acids long. The germline V gene has CDR1 MGHRA and CDR2 YSYEKL. The V gene end was trimmed by 1 base and the J gene end by 3 bases; junction bases not matched to a gene: 0. The CDR3 nucleotides read TGCGCCAGCAGCCAAGGGACTAGCTACGAGCAGTACTTC. Translation gives CASSQGTSYEQYF.

This chain links TRBV5-6 with TRBJ2-7; 9 nucleotides line up with TRBD1. Per the germline V gene, CDR1 is SGHDT and CDR2 is YYEEEE. V gave up 2 bases and J gave up 9 bases; unmatched junction bases: 3. There are 12 residues in the CDR3. CDR3 protein: CASSFGTGRQYF. For the CDR3, the DNA is TGTGCCAGCAGCTTTGGGACAGGGAGGCAGTACTTC.

The chain has TRBV29-1 and TRBJ1-2; 8 bases fit TRBD1. The CDR3 totals 15 residues. Trimming at V came to 5 bases and at J to 2 bases, leaving 10 bases not matched to a gene. Germline V lookup: CDR1 SQVTM, CDR2 ANQGSEA. The CDR3, as DNA: TGCAGCGTTCCGCGTCCGGGACAGGAGAACTATGGCTACACCTTC. Translating gives CSVPRPGQENYGYTF.

This clone was recorded a few times. For the CDR3, the DNA is TGTGCCTGGAAAAGGGGCGGCTATGGCTACACCTTC. Translating it yields CAWKRGGYGYTF. The rearrangement links TRBV30 to TRBJ1-2; TRBD1 might be the D (5 bases). Germline-derived CDR1 and CDR2 are GTSNPN and SVGIG (reference sequence). CDR3 length: 12 residues. V was trimmed by 4 bases and J by 4 bases, leaving 10 bases between them.

In this sample, this clone turned up a few times. J is TRBJ2-2 and V is TRBV29-1; tentatively, D is TRBD2 (5 bases). Looked up from germline, CDR1 is SQVTM and CDR2 is ANQGSEA. With 2 bases removed from V and 2 bases from J, the gap between germline ends came to 9 bases. This CDR3 comprises 14 residues. The CDR3, as DNA: TGCAGCGTTGAATTGGGGAGAAACACCGGGGAGCTGTTTTTT. Protein product: CSVELGRNTGELFF.

This clone is a singleton in its sample. The chain has TRBV10-3 and TRBJ2-7; TRBD2 aligns across 8 bases. V was pared by 3 bases and J by 1 base, with 5 bases of the junction left unmatched. This CDR3 spans 15 amino acids. In germline, CDR1 is ENHRY, CDR2 SYGVKD. The CDR3: CAISDAGGISYEQYF. As DNA, the CDR3 is TGTGCCATCAGTGATGCGGGGGGAATTTCCTACGAGCAGTACTTC.

V and J are TRBV25-1 and TRBJ1-2; D unresolved. Trimming stripped 2 bases from V and 5 bases from J, with 12 bases between. The germline CDR1 and CDR2 sequences are MGHDK and SYGVNS. The length of the CDR3 is 14 residues. As DNA, the CDR3 is TGTGCCAGCAGTGAAGGTCGGGCTTTTTATGGCTACACCTTC. It specifies CASSEGRAFYGYTF.

This chain connects TRBV25-1 to TRBJ1-5; D not resolved. Germline V CDR1 and CDR2: MGHDK, SYGVNS. CDR3 length: 14 residues. V gave up 3 bases and J gave up 7 bases, with 13 bases separating them. CDR3 coding DNA: TGTGCCAGCAGTGACCGTACGTCGCGGCAGCCCCAGCATTTT. This sequence encodes CASSDRTSRQPQHF. Full variable domain (rest looked up from reference TRBV25-1 and TRBJ1-5): EADIYQTPRYLVIGTGKKITLECSQTMGHDKMYWYQQDPGMELHLIHYSYGVNSTEKGDLSSESTVSRIRTEHFPLTLESARPSHTSQYLCASSDRTSRQPQHFGDGTRLSIL.

The CDR3 spells CASSGTGTYGYTF. For the CDR3, the DNA is TGTGCCAGCAGTGGAACAGGTACCTATGGCTACACCTTC. The chain carries TRBV2 and TRBJ1-2; D perhaps matches TRBD1 (5 bases). The germline CDR1 and CDR2 sequences are SNHLY and FYNNEI. V lost 4 bases to trimming and J lost 4 bases, with 10 bases between them. The CDR3 covers 13 residues.

In its sample, this clone was seen a few times. This CDR3 is CASSQVGRVGYGYTF. The CDR3 DNA reads TGCGCCAGCAGCCAAGTTGGCAGGGTAGGCTATGGCTACACCTTC. The chain is built from TRBV4-1 and TRBJ1-2; tentatively, D is TRBD1 (5 bases). Germline CDR1 MGHRA, CDR2 YSYEKL. V lost 1 base, J lost 4 bases, and 13 bases lay in between. This CDR3 is built from 15 residues.

This clone was seen a handful of times. The chain recombines TRBV2 with TRBJ2-4; D uncertain. CDR3 size: 13 residues. CDR1 SNHLY and CDR2 FYNNEI come from the germline V gene. V was trimmed by 6 bases and J by 9 bases, leaving 15 bases between them. The CDR3 sequence: CASSDPQKGIQYF. Written as DNA, the CDR3 is TGTGCCAGCAGCGACCCGCAAAAGGGCATTCAGTACTTC.

The chain links TRBV29-1 to TRBJ2-1; D uncertain. The germline gives CDR1 SQVTM, CDR2 ANQGSEA. The length of the CDR3 is 13 residues. Between the trimmed V and J ends, which lost 1 base and 8 bases, there was a span of 12 bases. The CDR3 loop reads CSVEGGGFDEQFF. The CDR3 DNA reads as TGCAGCGTTGAAGGTGGTGGGTTCGATGAGCAGTTCTTC.

This sequence joins TRBV5-6 and TRBJ1-1, with TRBD1 matching over 8 bases. CDR1 is SGHDT, CDR2 YYEEEE, per germline. V was pared by 3 bases and J by 1 base, with 5 bases of the junction left unmatched. The CDR3 is 15 amino acids. The chain's CDR3 is CASSWGTGPNTEAFF. The CDR3 coding sequence is TGTGCCAGCAGCTGGGGGACAGGCCCGAACACTGAAGCTTTCTTT.

The rearrangement uses TRBV30 and TRBJ1-1; D is uncertain. The V end lost 1 base, the J end lost 8 bases, and 11 bases lay between the germline ends. Germline assignment: CDR1 GTSNPN and CDR2 SVGIG (reference sequence). The CDR3 sequence is 12 residues long. The CDR3 bases are TGTGCCTGGAGTGCAGCACTATCGGAAGCTTTCTTT. Amino acid sequence: CAWSAALSEAFF.

The chain couples TRBV5-6 to TRBJ1-1; D gene uncertain. Germline CDR1 and CDR2: SGHDT and YYEEEE. V was cut by 4 bases and J by 4 bases, with 8 bases left in between. The CDR3 runs to 12 residues. The CDR3 nucleotides are TGTGCCAGCAGCCGAGGGAGCACTGAAGCTTTCTTT. This gives the protein CASSRGSTEAFF.

The chain carries TRBV27 and TRBJ1-5; no reliable D call. The CDR3 spans 13 residues. Trimming cost V 1 base and J 5 bases, with 6 bases left between them. Germline CDR1 and CDR2: MNHEY and SMNVEV (reference sequence). The CDR3 nucleotides are TGTGCCAGCAGTTTATTTTCTTATCAGCCCCAGCATTTT. This codes for CASSLFSYQPQHF.

This clone was found a few times. The rearrangement links TRBV29-1 to TRBJ2-1; maybe TRBD2 (6 bases). The length of the CDR3 is 12 residues. V dropped 4 bases and J dropped 9 bases, with 13 bases sitting between them. Per germline, CDR1 SQVTM and CDR2 ANQGSEA. For the CDR3, the DNA is TGCAGCGTTGTAGGAGGGAAGGGTGAGCAGTTCTTC. This encodes CSVVGGKGEQFF.

This clone was seen a handful of times. The rearrangement links TRBV4-1 to TRBJ2-2; D is unclear. V was clipped by 4 bases and J by 4 bases, with 16 bases between them. Germline CDR1 and CDR2: MGHRA and YSYEKL. The CDR3 extends over 16 amino acids. The CDR3 nucleotides read TGCGCCAGCAGCCTCACCTTTATGGAGAGCACCGGGGAGCTGTTTTTT. Encoded protein: CASSLTFMESTGELFF.

The V call is TRBV27, the J call TRBJ1-1; the D gene is possibly TRBD1 (5 bases). Germline V lookup: CDR1 MNHEY, CDR2 SMNVEV (reference sequence). The CDR3 extends over 13 amino acids. Trimming pared 7 bases from V and 3 bases from J, leaving 12 bases between. Written as DNA, the CDR3 is TGTGCCAGCAACGCCGGGGGGTACACTGAAGCTTTCTTT. Translation gives CASNAGGYTEAFF.

This sequence joins TRBV2 and TRBJ2-5; D not resolved. The V gene lost 4 bases and the J gene lost 5 bases, with 11 bases spanning the gap. Germline-derived CDR1 and CDR2 are SNHLY and FYNNEI. The CDR3 spans 13 residues. The CDR3 nucleotides read TGTGCCAGCAGTGTGGGCAGAAGGGAGACCCAGTACTTC. Translated, it gives CASSVGRRETQYF.

The chain has TRBV4-2 and TRBJ2-5; D may be TRBD2 (6 bases). The CDR3 has 13 residues. Germline CDR1 is LGHNA and CDR2 is YNFKEQ. The V gene lost 6 bases and the J gene lost 5 bases, with 13 bases spanning the gap. Here the CDR3 reads CASSGTPTETQYF. DNA for the CDR3: TGTGCCAGCAGTGGGACTCCAACGGAGACCCAGTACTTC.

The rearrangement joins TRBV5-1 to TRBJ2-7; possibly TRBD1 for D (6 bases). The CDR3 has 16 residues. The V gene's germline CDR1 is SGHRS and CDR2 YFSETQ. V was pared by 4 bases and J by 1 base, with 18 bases between. The CDR3 DNA follows: TGCGCCAGCAGCCCCCCCAGGGGCAGGGCATCCTACGAGCAGTACTTC. This sequence encodes CASSPPRGRASYEQYF.

V gene TRBV30 combines with J gene TRBJ1-2; unclear D gene. The length of the CDR3 is 12 residues. Deletions cut 4 bases from V and 4 bases from J, with 10 bases between. The germline V gene encodes CDR1 GTSNPN and CDR2 SVGIG (reference sequence). The CDR3 DNA sequence: TGTGCCTGGACTGCGGGCAGCTATGGCTACACCTTC. As protein: CAWTAGSYGYTF. The full variable domain, with the rest looked up from reference TRBV30 and TRBJ1-2, is SQTIHQWPATLVQPVGSPLSLECTVEGTSNPNLYWYRQAAGRGLQLLFYSVGIGQISSEVPQNLSASRPQDRQFILSSKKLLLSDSGFYLCAWTAGSYGYTFGSGTRLTVV.

This chain links TRBV28 with TRBJ2-1; weak D call: TRBD1 (5 bases). Germline V lookup: CDR1 MDHEN, CDR2 SYDVKM. Deletions cut 8 bases from V and 2 bases from J, with 10 bases between. The CDR3 consists of 13 residues. The CDR3 loop reads CASGRTPYNEQFF. The CDR3 DNA reads as TGTGCCAGCGGCCGGACACCCTACAATGAGCAGTTCTTC. Variable domain in full (rest from reference TRBV28 and TRBJ2-1): DVKVTQSSRYLVKRTGEKVFLECVQDMDHENMFWYRQDPGLGLRLIYFSYDVKMKEKGDIPEGYSVSREKKERFSLILESASTNQTSMYLCASGRTPYNEQFFGPGTRLTVL.

This clone has a handful of counts. The gene calls are TRBV29-1 and TRBJ2-1, with TRBD1 matching 11 bases. The CDR3 is made up of 16 amino acids. After removal of 1 base from V and 0 bases from J, the junction contained 2 bases not matched to a gene. Looked up from germline, CDR1 is SQVTM and CDR2 is ANQGSEA. CDR3 DNA sequence: TGCAGCGTTGAAGGGACAGGGGGCAGCTCCTACAATGAGCAGTTCTTC. The encoded protein is CSVEGTGGSSYNEQFF.

The rearrangement uses TRBV7-9 and TRBJ2-5; D is perhaps TRBD1 or TRBD2 (5 bases each). This CDR3 is 15 amino acids long. Germline V lookup: CDR1 SEHNR, CDR2 FQNEAQ (reference sequence). Trimming shortened V by 5 bases and J by 1 base, and 14 bases separated the two germline ends. This chain's CDR3 is CASSPRDGFQETQYF. The CDR3 region has the DNA TGTGCCAGCAGCCCACGGGACGGCTTCCAAGAGACCCAGTACTTC. The complete variable domain, with remaining parts taken from reference TRBV7-9 and TRBJ2-5, reads DTGVSQNPRHKITKRGQNVTFRCDPISEHNRLYWYRQTLGQGPEFLTYFQNEAQLEKSRLLSDRFSAERPKGSFSTLEIQRTEQGDSAMYLCASSPRDGFQETQYFGPGTRLLVL.